The TCR beta chain described here comes from a study of blood T cell repertoires in COVID-19. This clone was seen only a few times. Enrolled during active infection, Seattle patients were then followed longitudinally. Only in-frame clones appear in the TCRdb table, and some are missing; sequencing was by immunoSEQ multiplex PCR. The sample holds some 260,000 clones; around nine tenths are singletons and the top ten take 10%. V was pared by 6 bases and J by 1 base, with 5 bases of the junction left unmatched. Germline V lookup: CDR1 MRHNA, CDR2 SNTAGT. The CDR3 has 15 amino acids. The V call is TRBV6-4, the J call TRBJ2-3, with 9 bases that match TRBD1. The sequencing sample was made of peripheral blood. The clonotype comes from a woman between 70 and 85 years old with COVID-19, enrolled during active disease. Written as DNA, the CDR3 is TGTGCCAGCAGCGGAACAGGGGGCCGCACAGATACGCAGTATTTT. Translating gives CASSGTGGRTDTQYF.